This TCR beta chain came from a study of blood T cell repertoires in COVID-19. Profiling relied on immunoSEQ multiplex PCR, and the TCRdb table lists in-frame clones only, not all of them. The sample yields approximately 99,000 clones, approximately 79% seen once. Germline V CDR1 and CDR2: MNHNS, SASEGT. CDR3 length: 15 residues. V was pared by 2 bases and J by 10 bases, with 10 bases of the junction left unmatched. This clone occurred once. The sample comprised peripheral blood. This clonotype was sampled from a woman of 80 years or more with active or convalescent COVID-19. The V and J genes are TRBV6-1 and TRBJ2-1; 8 bases line up with TRBD1. CDR3 nucleotide sequence: TGTGCCAGCAGTGAAAGGTGGACAGGGATCGGCGAGCAGTTCTTC. Encoded protein: CASSERWTGIGEQFF.